The rows below give T cell receptor beta chains drawn from one sample of a study of shared clonotypes between healthy human individuals. Method: immunoSEQ multiplex PCR; TCRdb's copy keeps in-frame clones and lacks some. Of hundreds of thousands of clones listed, approximately 96% are singletons. Sequences were obtained from naive CD8+ T cells sorted from blood. The receptors originated from a woman younger than 45 in good health. Each CDR3 is given with its conserved first and last residue. Fields, in order: D gene, CDR3 length, V gene, clone size, J gene, CDR3 protein, CDR3 DNA. A D gene is named only where the DNA matches it firmly. The listing skips clone size in some rows; elsewhere it reads once, few, many or a size class.

d_call: TRBD2; cdr3_length: 15; v_call: TRBV4-2; clone_size: NA; j_call: TRBJ2-7; cdr3_aa: CASSQGSSGSDEQYF; cdr3_nt: TGTGCCAGCAGCCAAGGGTCTAGCGGGAGCGACGAGCAGTACTTC
d_call: TRBD2; cdr3_length: 16; v_call: TRBV28; clone_size: NA; j_call: TRBJ2-3; cdr3_aa: CASKGIAGGPADTQYF; cdr3_nt: TGTGCCAGCAAAGGGATAGCGGGAGGGCCCGCAGATACGCAGTATTTT
d_call: NA; cdr3_length: 12; v_call: TRBV19; clone_size: NA; j_call: TRBJ2-1; cdr3_aa: CASSMASGEQFF; cdr3_nt: TGTGCCAGTAGTATGGCTTCCGGGGAGCAGTTCTTC
d_call: NA; cdr3_length: 15; v_call: TRBV2; clone_size: NA; j_call: TRBJ2-1; cdr3_aa: CASSDEGDTRDEQFF; cdr3_nt: TGTGCCAGCAGTGACGAGGGGGATACTAGGGATGAGCAGTTCTTC
d_call: NA; cdr3_length: 10; v_call: TRBV27; clone_size: NA; j_call: TRBJ1-1; cdr3_aa: CASGTTQAFF; cdr3_nt: TGTGCCAGCGGGACTACACAAGCTTTCTTT
d_call: NA; cdr3_length: 14; v_call: TRBV5-6; clone_size: once; j_call: TRBJ2-7; cdr3_aa: CASSSSSDFYEQYF; cdr3_nt: TGTGCCAGCAGCTCGTCCTCGGACTTTTACGAGCAGTACTTC
d_call: TRBD1; cdr3_length: 18; v_call: TRBV2; clone_size: NA; j_call: TRBJ1-5; cdr3_aa: CASSDPVSGTGSNQPQHF; cdr3_nt: TGTGCCAGCAGTGATCCAGTTTCCGGGACAGGGAGCAATCAGCCCCAGCATTTT
d_call: NA; cdr3_length: 13; v_call: TRBV5-1; clone_size: NA; j_call: TRBJ1-2; cdr3_aa: CASSLAILYGYTF; cdr3_nt: TGCGCCAGCAGCTTAGCCATCCTCTATGGCTACACCTTC
d_call: TRBD2; cdr3_length: 21; v_call: TRBV2; clone_size: NA; j_call: TRBJ2-1; cdr3_aa: CASSESIGTSGTISSYNEQFF; cdr3_nt: TGTGCCAGCAGCGAGTCTATTGGGACTAGCGGGACGATTAGCTCCTACAATGAGCAGTTCTTC
d_call: TRBD1; cdr3_length: 13; v_call: TRBV2; clone_size: NA; j_call: TRBJ2-7; cdr3_aa: CATGRDRADEQYF; cdr3_nt: TGTGCCACCGGCCGGGACAGGGCTGACGAGCAGTACTTC
d_call: TRBD1; cdr3_length: 17; v_call: TRBV28; clone_size: once; j_call: TRBJ2-7; cdr3_aa: CASSFLTPDRIPHEQYF; cdr3_nt: TGTGCCAGCAGTTTCCTTACCCCGGACAGGATTCCGCACGAGCAGTACTTC
d_call: TRBD1; cdr3_length: 18; v_call: TRBV10-1; clone_size: NA; j_call: TRBJ1-4; cdr3_aa: CASSPGTEELATNEKLFF; cdr3_nt: TGCGCCAGCAGTCCCGGGACAGAAGAACTTGCAACTAATGAAAAACTGTTTTTT
d_call: TRBD2; cdr3_length: 14; v_call: TRBV9; clone_size: NA; j_call: TRBJ2-7; cdr3_aa: CASSPGGPPYEQYF; cdr3_nt: TGTGCCAGCAGCCCGGGGGGTCCCCCCTACGAGCAGTACTTC
d_call: NA; cdr3_length: 18; v_call: TRBV7-2; clone_size: NA; j_call: TRBJ2-3; cdr3_aa: CASSSRDHPLVGTDTQYF; cdr3_nt: TGTGCCAGCAGCTCCCGGGACCACCCCCTTGTAGGCACAGATACGCAGTATTTT
d_call: NA; cdr3_length: 15; v_call: TRBV4-1; clone_size: NA; j_call: TRBJ1-2; cdr3_aa: CASSQETGPRDGYTF; cdr3_nt: TGCGCCAGCAGCCAAGAAACCGGACCCAGGGACGGCTACACCTTC
d_call: TRBD2; cdr3_length: 15; v_call: TRBV7-7; clone_size: NA; j_call: TRBJ2-5; cdr3_aa: CASSHRLAGQETQYF; cdr3_nt: TGTGCCAGCAGCCATCGACTAGCGGGGCAAGAGACCCAGTACTTC
d_call: NA; cdr3_length: 12; v_call: TRBV5-1; clone_size: NA; j_call: TRBJ2-7; cdr3_aa: CASKSESYEQYF; cdr3_nt: TGCGCCAGCAAGTCGGAATCCTACGAGCAGTACTTC
d_call: TRBD1; cdr3_length: 15; v_call: TRBV5-1; clone_size: NA; j_call: TRBJ1-5; cdr3_aa: CASSAGTGGNQPQHF; cdr3_nt: TGCGCCAGCAGCGCTGGGACAGGGGGAAATCAGCCCCAGCATTTT
d_call: TRBD2; cdr3_length: 16; v_call: TRBV4-1; clone_size: NA; j_call: TRBJ2-1; cdr3_aa: CASSQVPGRGDNEQFF; cdr3_nt: TGCGCCAGCAGCCAGGTGCCAGGACGGGGGGACAATGAGCAGTTCTTC
d_call: TRBD1; cdr3_length: 14; v_call: TRBV6-1; clone_size: NA; j_call: TRBJ1-5; cdr3_aa: CATNTGDSNQPQHF; cdr3_nt: TGTGCCACCAATACAGGGGATAGCAATCAGCCCCAGCATTTT
d_call: TRBD1; cdr3_length: 16; v_call: TRBV5-6; clone_size: NA; j_call: TRBJ2-7; cdr3_aa: CASSLVLGQGAHEQYF; cdr3_nt: TGTGCCAGCAGCTTGGTTTTGGGACAGGGGGCTCACGAGCAGTACTTC
d_call: TRBD2; cdr3_length: 14; v_call: TRBV2; clone_size: NA; j_call: TRBJ2-5; cdr3_aa: CATESAGDYLARYF; cdr3_nt: TGTGCCACCGAATCGGCCGGGGACTATCTAGCACGGTACTTC
d_call: TRBD1; cdr3_length: 16; v_call: TRBV5-6; clone_size: NA; j_call: TRBJ1-3; cdr3_aa: CASSLGTGISGNTIYF; cdr3_nt: TGTGCCAGCAGCTTGGGGACAGGGATCTCTGGAAACACCATATATTTT
d_call: NA; cdr3_length: 15; v_call: TRBV7-8; clone_size: NA; j_call: TRBJ2-7; cdr3_aa: CASSLFRERPYEQYF; cdr3_nt: TGTGCCAGCAGCCTCTTCCGGGAGAGGCCCTACGAGCAGTACTTC
d_call: NA; cdr3_length: 15; v_call: TRBV6-5; clone_size: few; j_call: TRBJ1-2; cdr3_aa: CASSYSTGGGDGYTF; cdr3_nt: TGTGCCAGCAGTTACTCGACGGGGGGCGGAGATGGCTACACCTTC
d_call: NA; cdr3_length: 18; v_call: TRBV28; clone_size: NA; j_call: TRBJ2-3; cdr3_aa: CASSLLGHGGSPTDTQYF; cdr3_nt: TGTGCCAGCAGTCTGCTAGGTCATGGGGGATCCCCCACAGATACGCAGTATTTT
d_call: TRBD2; cdr3_length: 15; v_call: TRBV14; clone_size: NA; j_call: TRBJ2-7; cdr3_aa: CASSPRLAGYYEQYF; cdr3_nt: TGTGCCAGCAGCCCACGACTAGCGGGGTACTACGAGCAGTACTTC
d_call: TRBD2; cdr3_length: 16; v_call: TRBV2; clone_size: NA; j_call: TRBJ2-3; cdr3_aa: CASRPTPGTITDTQYF; cdr3_nt: TGTGCCAGCAGACCCACCCCCGGGACTATCACAGATACGCAGTATTTT
d_call: NA; cdr3_length: 12; v_call: TRBV27; clone_size: NA; j_call: TRBJ2-1; cdr3_aa: CASSGSANEQFF; cdr3_nt: TGTGCCAGCAGTGGAAGCGCCAATGAGCAGTTCTTC
d_call: NA; cdr3_length: 15; v_call: TRBV19; clone_size: once; j_call: TRBJ2-1; cdr3_aa: CASTWGVSSYNEQFF; cdr3_nt: TGTGCCAGTACATGGGGCGTTAGCTCCTACAATGAGCAGTTCTTC
d_call: TRBD1; cdr3_length: 12; v_call: TRBV11-2; clone_size: NA; j_call: TRBJ1-2; cdr3_aa: CASSPDRGGYTF; cdr3_nt: TGTGCCAGCAGCCCCGACAGGGGGGGCTACACCTTC
d_call: NA; cdr3_length: 15; v_call: TRBV27; clone_size: NA; j_call: TRBJ2-5; cdr3_aa: CASSLFDGGKETQYF; cdr3_nt: TGTGCCAGCAGTTTATTCGACGGAGGCAAAGAGACCCAGTACTTC
d_call: NA; cdr3_length: 13; v_call: TRBV5-1; clone_size: NA; j_call: TRBJ1-1; cdr3_aa: CASSLNRETEAFF; cdr3_nt: TGCGCCAGCAGCCTCAACAGGGAAACTGAAGCTTTCTTT
d_call: NA; cdr3_length: 14; v_call: TRBV11-2; clone_size: NA; j_call: TRBJ2-7; cdr3_aa: CASSFFQGSNEQYF; cdr3_nt: TGTGCCAGCAGCTTCTTTCAGGGCTCAAACGAGCAGTACTTC
d_call: NA; cdr3_length: 14; v_call: TRBV7-9; clone_size: NA; j_call: TRBJ2-7; cdr3_aa: CASSLGLPNYEQYF; cdr3_nt: TGTGCCAGCAGCTTAGGGCTCCCGAATTACGAGCAGTACTTC
d_call: TRBD1; cdr3_length: 16; v_call: TRBV27; clone_size: NA; j_call: TRBJ2-7; cdr3_aa: CASSPTGVRGLYEQYF; cdr3_nt: TGTGCCAGCAGCCCTACAGGGGTCCGCGGCCTCTACGAGCAGTACTTC
d_call: TRBD2; cdr3_length: 13; v_call: TRBV9; clone_size: NA; j_call: TRBJ2-7; cdr3_aa: CASSSAGDAEQYF; cdr3_nt: TGTGCCAGCAGCTCAGCGGGAGATGCCGAGCAGTACTTC
d_call: TRBD2; cdr3_length: 15; v_call: TRBV30; clone_size: NA; j_call: TRBJ2-3; cdr3_aa: CAWSVLAGTTDTQYF; cdr3_nt: TGTGCCTGGAGTGTACTAGCGGGGACCACAGATACGCAGTATTTT
d_call: TRBD2; cdr3_length: 13; v_call: TRBV29-1; clone_size: NA; j_call: TRBJ2-1; cdr3_aa: CSVRLAGDNEQFF; cdr3_nt: TGCAGCGTTAGACTAGCGGGGGATAATGAGCAGTTCTTC
d_call: TRBD2; cdr3_length: 14; v_call: TRBV11-2; clone_size: NA; j_call: TRBJ2-3; cdr3_aa: CASIVGGSPDTQYF; cdr3_nt: TGTGCCAGCATCGTTGGCGGGAGCCCAGATACGCAGTATTTT
d_call: TRBD2; cdr3_length: 15; v_call: TRBV13; clone_size: NA; j_call: TRBJ2-3; cdr3_aa: CASSLRGGRTDTQYF; cdr3_nt: TGTGCCAGCAGCTTAAGGGGAGGGAGAACAGATACGCAGTATTTT
d_call: NA; cdr3_length: 9; v_call: TRBV10-1; clone_size: NA; j_call: TRBJ2-1; cdr3_aa: CASSESVFF; cdr3_nt: TGCGCCAGCAGTGAGTCGGTGTTCTTC
d_call: NA; cdr3_length: 13; v_call: TRBV25-1; clone_size: NA; j_call: TRBJ2-7; cdr3_aa: CASSESGVYEQYF; cdr3_nt: TGTGCCAGCAGTGAAAGCGGAGTCTACGAGCAGTACTTC
d_call: TRBD2; cdr3_length: 19; v_call: TRBV5-1; clone_size: NA; j_call: TRBJ2-2; cdr3_aa: CASSYPGVSGREGTGELFF; cdr3_nt: TGCGCCAGCAGCTATCCAGGCGTCAGCGGGAGGGAAGGCACCGGGGAGCTGTTTTTT
d_call: NA; cdr3_length: 13; v_call: TRBV28; clone_size: NA; j_call: TRBJ1-5; cdr3_aa: CASSVQGKEPQHF; cdr3_nt: TGTGCCAGCAGTGTTCAGGGTAAAGAGCCCCAGCATTTT
d_call: NA; cdr3_length: 15; v_call: TRBV2; clone_size: NA; j_call: TRBJ2-3; cdr3_aa: CASSAFETVTDTQYF; cdr3_nt: TGTGCCAGCAGTGCCTTCGAGACTGTAACAGATACGCAGTATTTT
d_call: NA; cdr3_length: 15; v_call: TRBV28; clone_size: NA; j_call: TRBJ1-1; cdr3_aa: CASSSNREGDTEAFF; cdr3_nt: TGTGCCAGCAGTTCCAACAGGGAAGGTGACACTGAAGCTTTCTTT
d_call: NA; cdr3_length: 18; v_call: TRBV7-9; clone_size: NA; j_call: TRBJ1-3; cdr3_aa: CASSPGPAELLSGNTIYF; cdr3_nt: TGTGCCAGCAGCCCGGGACCCGCAGAGCTTCTATCTGGAAACACCATATATTTT
d_call: TRBD2; cdr3_length: 16; v_call: TRBV4-1; clone_size: NA; j_call: TRBJ2-1; cdr3_aa: CASSQESSGRAFEQFF; cdr3_nt: TGCGCCAGCAGCCAAGAAAGTAGCGGGAGGGCTTTTGAGCAGTTCTTC
d_call: TRBD2; cdr3_length: 15; v_call: TRBV7-8; clone_size: NA; j_call: TRBJ2-3; cdr3_aa: CASSPEAGGLNTQYF; cdr3_nt: TGTGCCAGCAGCCCAGAGGCGGGAGGATTGAATACGCAGTATTTT
d_call: TRBD2; cdr3_length: 13; v_call: TRBV27; clone_size: NA; j_call: TRBJ2-7; cdr3_aa: CASSLTSGYEQYF; cdr3_nt: TGTGCCAGCAGTTTGACTAGCGGATACGAGCAGTACTTC
d_call: NA; cdr3_length: 14; v_call: TRBV4-2; clone_size: NA; j_call: TRBJ1-1; cdr3_aa: CASSQAWGSTEAFF; cdr3_nt: TGTGCCAGCAGCCAAGCGTGGGGGAGCACTGAAGCTTTCTTT
d_call: NA; cdr3_length: 17; v_call: TRBV9; clone_size: NA; j_call: TRBJ2-2; cdr3_aa: CASSLGRGKVFTGELFF; cdr3_nt: TGTGCCAGCAGCCTTGGGCGGGGAAAGGTTTTCACCGGGGAGCTGTTTTTT